The 2 T cell receptor beta chains below all came from one sample that was sequenced in a study of neurological immune-mediated disorders. Each CDR3 protein gets one entry after TCRdb re-called the 5' RACE reads with MiXCR. The data contain some 30,000 distinct CDR3 sequences, 20% to 25% of them singletons. Material: CD4+ T cells from blood. The receptors were gathered from a man aged 45-65 years with HTLV-1-associated myelopathy (HAM/TSP).

This clonotype occurred many times. This chain links TRBV20-1 with TRBJ2-5; no clear D. V lost 7 bases, J lost 3 bases, and 18 bases lay in between. The CDR3 extends over 14 amino acids. Per germline, CDR1 DFQATT and CDR2 SNEGSKA (reference sequence). Written as DNA, the CDR3 is TGCAGTGGCTTTATGCGTAGTGGGAAAGAGACCCAGTACTTC. Its translation is CSGFMRSGKETQYF.

This clonotype occurred many times. The chain is built from TRBV27 and TRBJ2-1, with 16 bases that match TRBD2. This CDR3 has 16 residues. Trimming took 5 bases from V and 9 from J; bases not matched to a gene: 7. Germline-derived CDR1 and CDR2 are MNHEY and SMNVEV (reference sequence). CDR3 DNA sequence: TGTGCCAGCAGTGCCTCCGGGACTAGCGGGAGGGGTGAGCAGTTCTTC. The encoded protein is CASSASGTSGRGEQFF.